Shown below are 21 T cell receptor beta chains from a single sample sequenced in a study of blood T cell repertoires in COVID-19. Generated by immunoSEQ multiplex PCR, the TCRdb table keeps only in-frame clones and is missing some. The profile covers approximately 150,000 clones, with around 80% appearing a single time and 6% taken by the ten largest. The sequenced sample consisted of PBMCs or T cells enriched from blood (not recorded which). The source of these receptors is a man between 35 and 55 years old who had recovered from COVID-19.

This clone appeared once. V is TRBV30 and J is TRBJ1-6, with D possibly matching TRBD1 (6 bases). V shed 0 bases and J shed 9 bases, with 12 bases lying between them. The CDR3 consists of 14 residues. Per germline, CDR1 GTSNPN and CDR2 SVGIG (reference sequence). The CDR3 region is CAWSVQGGGSPLHF. CDR3 DNA: TGTGCCTGGAGTGTACAGGGAGGGGGTTCACCCCTCCACTTT.

This chain uses TRBV3-1 (or the pseudogene TRBV3-2) with TRBJ2-1; 15 bases line up with TRBD2. J gave up 9 bases and V 6 bases, and 3 bases lay outside the gene matches. CDR1 LGHDT and CDR2 YNNKEL come from the germline V gene (reference sequence). This CDR3 is 14 amino acids long. The DNA for the CDR3 is TGTGCCAGCAGAGGACTAGCGGGGGGGCCTGAGCAGTTCTTC. Translated: CASRGLAGGPEQFF.

The chain links TRBV18 to TRBJ2-5, with D maybe TRBD1 (5 bases). The germline V and J ends were trimmed by 0 bases and 5 bases, with 10 bases remaining between them. This CDR3 has 14 amino acids. Germline loops: CDR1 KGHSH, CDR2 LQKENI. The DNA for the CDR3 is TGTGCCAGCTCACCACCCCAGGGTTGGGAGACCCAGTACTTC. Protein product: CASSPPQGWETQYF.

The chain recombines TRBV30 with TRBJ1-1, with TRBD1 as a possible D gene (6 bases). CDR1 is GTSNPN, CDR2 SVGIG, per germline (reference sequence). V dropped 0 bases and J dropped 11 bases, with 10 bases sitting between them. The length of the CDR3 is 11 residues. The CDR3 region is CAWSVDRYAFF. The CDR3 region has the DNA TGTGCCTGGAGTGTCGACAGGTACGCTTTCTTT.

For the CDR3, the DNA is TGTGCCTGGAGTTGGGACAGCGTCTACGAGCAGTACTTC. Translated: CAWSWDSVYEQYF. This sequence joins TRBV30 and TRBJ2-7, with 7 bases matching TRBD1. This CDR3 comprises 13 residues. V dropped 2 bases and J dropped 3; count of bases not matched to a gene: 4. The germline gives CDR1 GTSNPN, CDR2 SVGIG (reference sequence). Using reference TRBV30 and TRBJ2-7 for the parts outside the CDR3, the full variable domain is SQTIHQWPATLVQPVGSPLSLECTVEGTSNPNLYWYRQAAGRGLQLLFYSVGIGQISSEVPQNLSASRPQDRQFILSSKKLLLSDSGFYLCAWSWDSVYEQYFGPGTRLTVT.

The chain uses TRBV19 and TRBJ1-2, with 7 bases that match TRBD1. The V gene end was trimmed by 5 bases and the J gene end by 4 bases; junction bases not matched to a gene: 13. This CDR3 spans 16 amino acids. Germline V gene data show CDR1 as LNHDA and CDR2 as SQIVND (reference sequence). CDR3 loop: CASSPPGTDGLYGYTF. CDR3 coding DNA: TGTGCCAGTAGTCCCCCCGGGACAGATGGCCTCTATGGCTACACCTTC.

The V and J genes are TRBV7-6 and TRBJ2-7; 11 bases are a match to TRBD2. Germline loops: CDR1 SGHVS, CDR2 FNYEAQ. This CDR3 region has 18 residues. V shed 1 base and J 3 bases; nucleotides not matched to a gene: 11. The CDR3 DNA reads TGTGCCAGCAGCTTAGAGGCTAGCGGGGGGCTAACATTCTACGAGCAGTACTTC. This gives the protein CASSLEASGGLTFYEQYF.

The rearrangement links TRBV19 to TRBJ1-3, with unresolved D. The length of the CDR3 is 14 residues. V lost 10 bases to trimming and J lost 0 bases, with 13 bases between them. CDR1 and CDR2 (germline): LNHDA, SQIVND (reference sequence). This CDR3 is CATSPDFSGNTIYF. CDR3 bases: TGTGCCACGTCGCCAGACTTCTCTGGAAACACCATATATTTT.

V is TRBV5-1 and J is TRBJ2-3; 7 nucleotides line up with TRBD1. The CDR3 extends over 16 amino acids. Germline CDR1 SGHRS, CDR2 YFSETQ. The ends lost 0 bases at V and 2 bases at J; junction bases unmatched: 6. In DNA form, the CDR3 reads TGCGCCAGCAGCTTGGTTCCGGGACAGACCACAGATACGCAGTATTTT. It specifies CASSLVPGQTTDTQYF.

This chain links TRBV2 with TRBJ1-4; 9 bases agree with TRBD1. The CDR3 runs 13 residues. Germline CDR1 and CDR2: SNHLY and FYNNEI. J was trimmed by 6 bases and V by 6 bases; bases with no gene match: 2. CDR3 residues: CASRQGADEKLFF. Here the CDR3 DNA reads TGTGCCAGCAGACAGGGGGCGGATGAAAAACTGTTTTTT.

The chain links TRBV11-2 to TRBJ2-5, with D maybe TRBD2 (5 bases). Looked up from germline, CDR1 is SGHAT and CDR2 is FQNNGV. Trimming pared 3 bases from V and 3 bases from J, leaving 14 bases between. The CDR3 is 15 amino acids. For the CDR3, the DNA is TGTGCCAGCAGCTTGTTCTCCGGGCGGGAAGAGACCCAGTACTTC. It codes for CASSLFSGREETQYF.

The chain joins TRBV7-9 to TRBJ2-1, with D tentatively TRBD1 (5 bases). The CDR3 contains 15 residues. V was trimmed by 5 bases and J by 8 bases, leaving 19 bases between them. CDR1 SEHNR and CDR2 FQNEAQ come from the germline V gene (reference sequence). This CDR3 reads CASSPKFRVGHEQFF. The CDR3 region has the DNA TGTGCCAGCAGCCCGAAATTCAGGGTCGGACATGAGCAGTTCTTC. Combining the CDR3 with reference TRBV7-9 and TRBJ2-1 gives the whole variable domain DTGVSQNPRHKITKRGQNVTFRCDPISEHNRLYWYRQTLGQGPEFLTYFQNEAQLEKSRLLSDRFSAERPKGSFSTLEIQRTEQGDSAMYLCASSPKFRVGHEQFFGPGTRLTVL.

The DNA of the CDR3 is TGTGCCAGCAGTTACGATTGGGGCACGGTCAGGGATACGCAGTATTTT. This codes for CASSYDWGTVRDTQYF. The chain carries TRBV6-5 and TRBJ2-3; TRBD1 is a possible D gene (5 bases). Deletions cut 2 bases from V and 6 bases from J, with 18 bases between. This CDR3 has 16 residues. The germline V gene has CDR1 MNHEY and CDR2 SVGAGI.

This chain uses TRBV10-2 with TRBJ2-7; D might be TRBD2 (7 bases). Germline loops: CDR1 WSHSY, CDR2 SAAADI. This CDR3 contains 12 residues. Trimming took off 11 bases at V and 6 bases at J, with 17 bases between the two ends. The CDR3 DNA reads TGCGCCTCCCGAGGGGGGGGCTCCGAGCAGTACGTC. It encodes CASRGGGSEQYV.

The rearrangement links TRBV19 to TRBJ1-2; TRBD1 matches 7 bases. Germline lookup yields CDR1 LNHDA and CDR2 SQIVND (reference sequence). The CDR3 covers 13 residues. The V gene end was trimmed by 2 bases and the J gene end by 4 bases; junction bases not matched to a gene: 1. The DNA of the CDR3 is TGTGCCAGTAGTATAAACAGGGGCTATGGCTACACCTTC. This translates into CASSINRGYGYTF.

The chain carries TRBV19 and TRBJ1-5; 11 bases are a match to TRBD1. Germline V gene sequence: CDR1 LNHDA, CDR2 SQIVND (reference sequence). CDR3 length equals 20 residues. The J segment lost 1 base and the V segment lost 2 bases, leaving 13 bases of the junction unmatched. The CDR3 is CASSIYPLDRGRRSNQPQHF. The DNA of the CDR3 is TGTGCCAGTAGTATATACCCCTTGGACAGGGGGCGGAGGAGCAATCAGCCCCAGCATTTT.

The rearrangement links TRBV6-1 to TRBJ2-7; TRBD1 matches 8 bases. V lost 4 bases to trimming and J lost 4 bases; unmatched junction nucleotides: 12. The CDR3 totals 16 residues. CDR1 and CDR2 from the germline V gene are MNHNS and SASEGT. CDR3 sequence reads: CASSVGQGYLDYEQYF. CDR3 nucleotides: TGTGCCAGCAGTGTTGGACAGGGTTATTTGGATTACGAGCAGTACTTC.

The chain is built from TRBV19 and TRBJ1-5; 7 bases match TRBD1. Trimming cost V 6 bases and J 0 bases; bases outside gene matches: 5. CDR1 and CDR2 from the germline V gene are LNHDA and SQIVND (reference sequence). The CDR3 is 15 amino acids. The DNA for the CDR3 is TGTGCCAGTAGCACTTGGGACAGTAGCAATCAGCCCCAGCATTTT. Translating it yields CASSTWDSSNQPQHF. Full variable domain (rest looked up from reference TRBV19 and TRBJ1-5): DGGITQSPKYLFRKEGQNVTLSCEQNLNHDAMYWYRQDPGQGLRLIYYSQIVNDFQKGDIAEGYSVSREKKESFPLTVTSAQKNPTAFYLCASSTWDSSNQPQHFGDGTRLSIL.

This clone was seen a few times. The CDR3 DNA sequence: TGTGCCACCAGCGAACGACAGGGCTATCAGCCCCAGCATTTT. Its protein product is CATSERQGYQPQHF. This chain uses TRBV15 with TRBJ1-5, with 7 bases aligning to TRBD1. Germline V gives CDR1 LNHNV, CDR2 YYDKDF (reference sequence). Unmatched junction bases numbered 6, after V lost 5 bases and J lost 5 bases. The CDR3 consists of 14 residues.

The CDR3 nucleotides read TGTGCCAGCAGCTTAGATAACAGGGGGCTTGAAAAACTGTTTTTT. It specifies CASSLDNRGLEKLFF. This chain uses TRBV7-7 with TRBJ1-4; 9 bases fit TRBD1. The CDR3 consists of 15 residues. V shed 1 base and J 7 bases; nucleotides not matched to a gene: 4. CDR1 and CDR2 from the germline V gene are SSHAT and FNYEAQ (reference sequence).

The genes are TRBV5-1 and TRBJ2-5; a weak D match, TRBD1 (6 bases). Trimming shortened V by 4 bases and J by 2 bases, and 15 bases separated the two germline ends. The CDR3 has 15 amino acids. The V gene's germline CDR1 is SGHRS and CDR2 YFSETQ. CDR3 residues: CASSRGQSAQETQYF. Here the CDR3 DNA reads TGCGCCAGCAGCCGCGGACAGTCAGCACAAGAGACCCAGTACTTC.